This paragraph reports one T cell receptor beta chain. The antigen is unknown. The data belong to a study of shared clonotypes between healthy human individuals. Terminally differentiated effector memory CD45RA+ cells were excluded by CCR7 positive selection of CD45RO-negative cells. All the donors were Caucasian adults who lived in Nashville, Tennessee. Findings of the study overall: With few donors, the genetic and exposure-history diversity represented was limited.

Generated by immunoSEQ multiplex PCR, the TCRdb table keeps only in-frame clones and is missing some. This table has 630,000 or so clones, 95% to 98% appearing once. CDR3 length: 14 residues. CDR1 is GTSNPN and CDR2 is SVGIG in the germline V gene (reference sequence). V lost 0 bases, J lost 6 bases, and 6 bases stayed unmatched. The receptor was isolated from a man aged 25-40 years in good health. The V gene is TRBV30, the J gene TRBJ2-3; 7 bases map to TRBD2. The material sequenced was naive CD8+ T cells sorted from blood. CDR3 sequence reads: CAWSVRGVADTQYF. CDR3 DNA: TGTGCCTGGAGTGTACGGGGGGTTGCCGATACGCAGTATTTT.